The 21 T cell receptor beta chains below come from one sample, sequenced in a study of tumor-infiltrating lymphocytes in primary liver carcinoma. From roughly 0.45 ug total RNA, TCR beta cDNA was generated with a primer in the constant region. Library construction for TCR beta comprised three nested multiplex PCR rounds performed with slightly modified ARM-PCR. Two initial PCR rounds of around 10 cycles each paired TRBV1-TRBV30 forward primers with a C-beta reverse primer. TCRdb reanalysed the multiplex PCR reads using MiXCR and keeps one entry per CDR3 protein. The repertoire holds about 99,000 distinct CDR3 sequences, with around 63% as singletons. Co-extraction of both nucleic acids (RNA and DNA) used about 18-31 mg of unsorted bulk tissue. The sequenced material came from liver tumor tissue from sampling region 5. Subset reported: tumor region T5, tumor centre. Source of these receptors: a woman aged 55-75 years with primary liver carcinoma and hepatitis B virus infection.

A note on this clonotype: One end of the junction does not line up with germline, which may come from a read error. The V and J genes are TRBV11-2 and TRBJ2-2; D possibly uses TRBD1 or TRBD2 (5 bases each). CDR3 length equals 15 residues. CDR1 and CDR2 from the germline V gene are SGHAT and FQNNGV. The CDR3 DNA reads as TGTACCAGCAGCCACGGGGCTAATGGCACCGGGGAGCTGTTTTTT. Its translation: CTSSHGANGTGELFF.

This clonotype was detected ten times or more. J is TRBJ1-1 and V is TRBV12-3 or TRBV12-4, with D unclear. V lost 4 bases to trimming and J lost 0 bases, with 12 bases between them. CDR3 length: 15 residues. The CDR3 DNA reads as TGTGCCAGCAGTTCCCCCCAGGCCATGAACACTGAAGCTTTCTTT. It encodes CASSSPQAMNTEAFF.

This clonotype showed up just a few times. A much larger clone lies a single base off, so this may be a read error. DNA for the CDR3: TGTGCCAGCAACTCCGCGGGACTGCCTCACAATGAGCAGTTCTTC. Translation: CASNSAGLPHNEQFF. V usage is TRBV7-9 and J usage is TRBJ2-1, with D tentatively TRBD2 (6 bases). This CDR3 has 15 residues. The germline V gene encodes CDR1 SEHNR and CDR2 FQNEAQ (reference sequence). The V end was cut by 7 bases, the J end by 5 bases, with 18 bases between.

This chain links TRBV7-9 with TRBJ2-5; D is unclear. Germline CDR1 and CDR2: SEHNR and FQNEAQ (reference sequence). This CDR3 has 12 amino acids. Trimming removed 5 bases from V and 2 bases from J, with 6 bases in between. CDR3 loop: CASSPLQETQYF. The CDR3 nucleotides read TGTGCCAGCAGCCCCCTACAAGAGACCCAGTACTTC.

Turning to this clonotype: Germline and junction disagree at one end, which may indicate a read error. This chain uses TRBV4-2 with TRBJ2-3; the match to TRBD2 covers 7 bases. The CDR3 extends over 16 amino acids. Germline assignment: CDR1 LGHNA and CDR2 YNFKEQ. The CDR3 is CVSSQDMAGEADRQYF. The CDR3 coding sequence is TGTGTCAGCAGCCAAGATATGGCGGGAGAGGCAGATAGGCAGTATTTT.

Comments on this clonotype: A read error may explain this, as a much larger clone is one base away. The CDR3 here is CASSKSRPAVGGELFF. For the CDR3, the DNA is TGCGCCAGCAGTAAGTCGCGGCCGGCAGTTGGCGGGGAGCTGTTTTTT. The chain couples TRBV10-2 to TRBJ2-2; D is unresolved. The CDR3 is 16 amino acids. The V gene's germline CDR1 is WSHSY and CDR2 SAAADI.

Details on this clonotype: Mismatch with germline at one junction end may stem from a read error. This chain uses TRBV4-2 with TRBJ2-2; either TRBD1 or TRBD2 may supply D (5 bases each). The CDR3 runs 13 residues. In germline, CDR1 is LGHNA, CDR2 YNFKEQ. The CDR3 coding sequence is TGTGCCAGCAGCCGGATAGGGGCCGGGGAACTGTTTTTT. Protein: CASSRIGAGELFF.

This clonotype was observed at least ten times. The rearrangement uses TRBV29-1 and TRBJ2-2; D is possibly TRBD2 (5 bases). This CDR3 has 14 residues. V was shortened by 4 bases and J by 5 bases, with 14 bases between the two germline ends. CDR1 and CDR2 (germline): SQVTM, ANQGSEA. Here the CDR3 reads CSVGGLGGTGELFF. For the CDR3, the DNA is TGCAGCGTTGGAGGGCTAGGTGGGACCGGGGAGCTGTTTTTT.

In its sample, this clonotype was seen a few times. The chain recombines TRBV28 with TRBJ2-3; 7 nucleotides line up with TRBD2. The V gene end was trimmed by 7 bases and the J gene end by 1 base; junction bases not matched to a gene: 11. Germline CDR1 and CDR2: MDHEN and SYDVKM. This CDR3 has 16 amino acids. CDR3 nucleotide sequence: TGTGCCAGCACCTTCGGGGGAGGGTTGGGCACAGATACGCAGTATTTT. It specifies CASTFGGGLGTDTQYF.

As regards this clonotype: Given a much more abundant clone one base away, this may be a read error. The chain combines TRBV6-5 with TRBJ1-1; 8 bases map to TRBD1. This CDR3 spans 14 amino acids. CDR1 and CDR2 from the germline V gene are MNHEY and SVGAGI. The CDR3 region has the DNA TGTGCCAGCAGAACGACAGGGGTGGGCACTGAAGCTCTCTTT. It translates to CASRTTGVGTEALF.

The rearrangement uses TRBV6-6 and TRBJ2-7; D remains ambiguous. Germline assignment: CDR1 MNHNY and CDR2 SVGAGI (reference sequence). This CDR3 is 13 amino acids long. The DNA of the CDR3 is TGTGTCAACAGTTACTCGAAGGGATCCGGGCAGTACTTC. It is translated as CVNSYSKGSGQYF.

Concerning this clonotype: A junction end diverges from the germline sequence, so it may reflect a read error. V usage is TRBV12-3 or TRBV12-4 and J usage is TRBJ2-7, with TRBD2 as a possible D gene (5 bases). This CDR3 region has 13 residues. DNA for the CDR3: TGTACCAGCGGTTTGGCAGGCCCCTACGAGCACTACTTC. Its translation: CTSGLAGPYEHYF.

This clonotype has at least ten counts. CDR3 DNA sequence: TGTGCCAGCAGTGGTGGAGATACGCAGTATTTT. Amino acids: CASSGGDTQYF. The chain recombines TRBV6-1 with TRBJ2-3; D gene unclear. Per germline, CDR1 MNHNS and CDR2 SASEGT. Deletions cut 4 bases from V and 5 bases from J, with 4 bases between. The length of the CDR3 is 11 residues.

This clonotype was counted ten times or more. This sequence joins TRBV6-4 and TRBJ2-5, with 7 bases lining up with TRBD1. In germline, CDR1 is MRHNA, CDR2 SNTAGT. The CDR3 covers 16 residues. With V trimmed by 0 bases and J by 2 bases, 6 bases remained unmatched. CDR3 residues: CASSDSKGQPQETQYF. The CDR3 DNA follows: TGTGCCAGCAGTGACTCGAAGGGACAGCCTCAAGAGACCCAGTACTTC.

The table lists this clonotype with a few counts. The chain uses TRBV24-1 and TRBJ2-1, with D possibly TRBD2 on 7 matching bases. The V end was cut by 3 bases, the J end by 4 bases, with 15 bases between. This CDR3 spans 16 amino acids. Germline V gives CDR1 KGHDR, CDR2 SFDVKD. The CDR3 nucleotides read TGTGCCACCAGTGATGCTAGGGGGGGGCATTACAATGAGCAGTTCTTC. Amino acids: CATSDARGGHYNEQFF.

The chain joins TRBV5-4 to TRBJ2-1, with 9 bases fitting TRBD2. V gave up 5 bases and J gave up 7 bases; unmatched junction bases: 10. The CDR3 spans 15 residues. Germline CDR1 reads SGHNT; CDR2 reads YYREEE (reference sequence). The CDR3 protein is CASSPLGGRANEQFF. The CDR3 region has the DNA TGTGCCAGCAGTCCACTTGGCGGGAGGGCAAATGAGCAGTTCTTC.

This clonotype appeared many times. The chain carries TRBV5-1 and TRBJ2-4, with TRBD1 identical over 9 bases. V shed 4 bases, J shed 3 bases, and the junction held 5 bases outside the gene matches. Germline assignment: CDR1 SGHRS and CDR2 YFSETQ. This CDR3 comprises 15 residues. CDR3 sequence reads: CASSLGQGDKNIQYF. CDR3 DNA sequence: TGCGCCAGCAGCCTGGGACAGGGTGACAAAAACATTCAGTACTTC.

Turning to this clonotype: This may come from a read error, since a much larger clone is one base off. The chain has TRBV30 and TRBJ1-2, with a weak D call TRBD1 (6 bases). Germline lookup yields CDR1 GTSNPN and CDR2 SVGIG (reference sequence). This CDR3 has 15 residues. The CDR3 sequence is CAWGVWRQGFYGYTF. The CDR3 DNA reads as TGTGCCTGGGGTGTGTGGCGGCAGGGGTTCTATGGCTACACCTTC.

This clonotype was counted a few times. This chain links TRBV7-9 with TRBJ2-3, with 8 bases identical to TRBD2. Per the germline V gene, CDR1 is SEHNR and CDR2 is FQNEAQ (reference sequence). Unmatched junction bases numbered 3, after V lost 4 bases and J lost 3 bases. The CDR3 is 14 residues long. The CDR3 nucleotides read TGTGCCAGCAGCTCCTCGGGGGGGACAGATACGCAGTATTTT. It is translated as CASSSSGGTDTQYF.

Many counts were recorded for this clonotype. The CDR3 region is CSVEGLASSYEQYF. CDR3 nucleotides: TGCAGCGTGGAGGGACTGGCGAGCTCCTACGAGCAGTACTTC. This sequence joins TRBV29-1 and TRBJ2-7; D may be TRBD2 (6 bases). Germline V CDR1 and CDR2: SQVTM, ANQGSEA. The ends were cut back, 6 bases at V and 0 bases at J, with 15 bases in the middle. The CDR3 runs 14 residues.

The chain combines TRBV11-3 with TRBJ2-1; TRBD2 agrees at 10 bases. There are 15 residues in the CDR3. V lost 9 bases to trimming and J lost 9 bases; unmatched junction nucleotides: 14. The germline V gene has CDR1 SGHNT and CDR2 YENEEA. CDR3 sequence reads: CARSLGTSGKLEQFF. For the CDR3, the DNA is TGTGCCAGAAGCCTGGGAACTAGCGGGAAGCTTGAGCAGTTCTTC.